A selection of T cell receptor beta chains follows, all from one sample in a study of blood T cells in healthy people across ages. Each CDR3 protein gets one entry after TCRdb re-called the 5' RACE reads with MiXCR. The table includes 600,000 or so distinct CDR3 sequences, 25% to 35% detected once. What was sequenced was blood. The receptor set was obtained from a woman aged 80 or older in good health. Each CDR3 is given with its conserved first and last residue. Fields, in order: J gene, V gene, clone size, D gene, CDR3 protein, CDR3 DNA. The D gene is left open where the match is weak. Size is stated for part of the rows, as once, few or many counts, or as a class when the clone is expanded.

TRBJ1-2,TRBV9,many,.,CASKRTVDGYTF,TGTGCCAGCAAAAGGACAGTGGATGGCTACACCTTC
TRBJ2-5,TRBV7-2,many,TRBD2,CASSLTSGGAGGQETQYF,TGTGCCAGCAGCTTGACTAGCGGGGGCGCAGGTGGGCAAGAGACCCAGTACTTC
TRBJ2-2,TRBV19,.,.,CASSIVTPGELFF,TGTGCCAGTAGTATCGTGACCCCCGGGGAGCTGTTTTTT
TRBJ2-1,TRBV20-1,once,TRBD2,CSAKASGGYNEQFF,TGCAGTGCTAAGGCTAGCGGGGGGTACAATGAGCAGTTCTTC
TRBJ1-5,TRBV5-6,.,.,CASSATGMNQPQHF,TGTGCCAGCAGCGCAACAGGTATGAATCAGCCCCAGCATTTT
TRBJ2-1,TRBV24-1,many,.,CATSDPGTRLSGEQFF,TGTGCCACCAGTGACCCCGGGACTCGACTCAGCGGGGAGCAGTTCTTC
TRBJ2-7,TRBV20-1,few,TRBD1,CSARTGSSCEQYF,TGCAGTGCGCGGACAGGGAGCTCCTGCGAGCAGTACTTC
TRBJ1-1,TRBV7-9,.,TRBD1,CASSSRTGLRAFF,TGTGCCAGCAGCTCCCGGACAGGCCTGAGGGCTTTCTTT
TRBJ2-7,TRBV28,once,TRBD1,CASSLDPRGPYEQYF,TGTGCCAGCAGTTTAGATCCCAGGGGGCCCTACGAGCAGTACTTC
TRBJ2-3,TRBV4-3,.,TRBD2,CASSRRTSGRVGDTQYF,TGCGCCAGCAGCCGACGTACTAGCGGGAGGGTTGGGGATACGCAGTATTTT